This note documents a single TCR beta chain sequence. The antigen remains unidentified. V trimming: 4 bases; J trimming: 4 bases; junction bases outside the gene matches: 6. CDR3 length: 14 residues. Germline CDR1 and CDR2: SGDLS and YYNGEE. The sample originates from a study of cytomegalovirus exposure and HLA in healthy donors. Overall study results and limits: An analysis was carried out later, and it reportedly showed fewer N-insertions in an Asian-associated ancestry cluster than the approximately 610-donor mean. The listing of 150 to 200 TCR beta chains classed them as cytomegalovirus-associated.

PCR used 60 Vbeta primers and 13 Jbeta primers. Authors' data handling: About 11 million of the about 80 million unique TCR beta chains counted in a later analysis were shared. Clones were sequenced by immunoSEQ multiplex PCR, and TCRdb holds only the in-frame ones, with some missing. The V and J calls and the clone size are those of that table, but D and trimming were determined from the DNA. Among about 160,000 clones, 82% were seen once, and the ten largest hold 8.5%. Material: PBMCs. The chain is built from TRBV9 and TRBJ1-2; 8 nucleotides align to TRBD1. The TCR sequence derives from a male donor in good health and CMV-seropositive. CDR3 loop: CASSPDRGSYGYTF. The CDR3, as DNA: TGTGCCAGCAGCCCTGACAGGGGAAGCTATGGCTACACCTTC.